The TCR beta chain described here comes from a study of the immune and genomic landscape of osteosarcoma (dated by TCRdb to the early 2020s). With respect to the entire study: The overall cohort was composed of approximately 48 pediatric and adult patients with high-grade osteosarcoma, and a median age at diagnosis of about 25 years (range about 5-90) was recorded. A few patients contributed a couple of samples from the same tumor site. Patients in the overall cohort were under 65% male, and approximately 80% presented with localized disease at diagnosis. The cohort was enriched for poor-risk disease, as unfavorable pathologic response to standard therapy was shown in 73% to 75% of the cohort and approximately 66% of the cohort were deceased. TCR sequencing results were integrated with transcriptome, protein array and immunostaining data to characterize the osteosarcoma immunogenomic landscape. The goal of the study was to explain why immune checkpoint inhibitors have shown limited clinical activity in osteosarcoma. To define immunogenic potential, the study profiled osteosarcoma specimens using whole genome, RNA and T-cell receptor sequencing, along with immunohistochemistry and reverse phase protein arrays.

The CDR1 and CDR2 encoded by the germline V gene are SGHTA and FQGNSA. V is cut by 0 bases and J by 3 bases, and the space between the germline ends is 12 bases. Measured from the cysteine to the phenylalanine, the CDR3 is 16 residues long. Of all the DNA, just the CDR3 is kept, 48 bases in frame from base 1. The tumors sampled were post-treatment primary, local recurrence and metastasis specimens taken from patients with a poor prognosis. The ImmunoSEQ Assay (Adaptive Biotechnologies) was used to immunosequence the CDR3 regions of the TCR beta chain. In the paper's pipeline: TCRB rearrangements, read counts, read proportions and gene usage were exported through the ImmunoSEQ Analyzer platform. T-cell clonality was computed as 1 minus Pielou's evenness on productive rearrangements. In the clonal space homeostasis analysis, clonotypes were binned as rare, small, medium, large or hyperexpanded (0.01 to 1 of the repertoire). TCR productive clonality was compared across immune clusters C1, C2 and C3 using the Wilcoxon rank sum test. Not all clones reach the TCRdb copy of this immuneACCESS table, which keeps in-frame sequences only. Checked studies attribute under half of the gap to unresolved V genes and leave the rest unexplained. For V, J and clone size, that table is used; D and trimming come from the DNA. The sample data list roughly 2,800 clones, and around 70% of these were observed just once. The ten largest clones add up to around 14% of the sample.

Findings and caveats that apply to the study as a whole: Productive TCR clonality was low overall, averaging roughly 0.095 with a maximum of 0.3, suggesting limited T-cell clonal expansion. Although TCR productive clonality was higher in the immune-hot C3 cluster than in the cold C1 cluster, TCR productive clonality was still low overall. Sample size was not determined by any statistical method, because osteosarcoma is rare and every possible sample was collected. Rather than matched normal tissue, external data from normal skin and healthy peripheral blood provided the clonality benchmarks. In five cases a single hyperexpanded clone dominated the repertoire, and each of those five cases had fewer than 100 T-cell clonotypes. Along with the frozen tumor specimens, matched blood was collected from just two patients.

Regarding this clone: Its antigen specificity is not known. Base qualities are not at hand, and no much larger clone is one base apart.

What was sequenced was tumor tissue from a local recurrence in the femur. Per the publication, the cell subset or site label means: locally recurrent osteosarcoma tumor. The receptor chain draws on TRBV7-2 and TRBJ2-1, with a weak D call of TRBD2 (5 bases match). The sequence derives from a man between 18 and 29 years old with osteosarcoma. The age is the age at diagnosis. In nucleotide form, the sequence is TGTGCCAGCAGCTTAGCCTCTTACCGGGACTACAATGAGCAGTTCTTC. Its translation reads: CASSLASYRDYNEQFF. The reference TRBV7-2 and TRBJ2-1 proteins fill in what lies around the CDR3, so the full variable domain reads GAGVSQSPSNKVTEKGKDVELRCDPISGHTALYWYRQSLGQGLEFLIYFQGNSAPDKSGLPSDRFSAERTGGSVSTLTIQRTQQEDSAVYLCASSLASYRDYNEQFFGPGTRLTVL.